The 4 T cell receptor beta chains below were found in one sample sequenced in a study of T cells after yellow fever vaccination. TCRdb processed the 5' RACE reads anew with MiXCR; each CDR3 protein has one entry. The table lists fewer than 650,000 distinct CDR3 sequences, roughly 22% of them singletons, with 15% to 20% in the top ten. The sequencing here drew on PBMCs, taken approximately 22 days after the first yellow fever vaccination. These receptors all come from a man between 18 and 29 years old who received the YFV17D yellow fever vaccine.

This clonotype was seen a handful of times. The rearrangement links TRBV6-1 to TRBJ2-2, with D tentatively TRBD1 (6 bases). This CDR3 region has 15 residues. V was clipped by 6 bases and J by 2 bases, with 13 bases between them. Per germline, CDR1 MNHNS and CDR2 SASEGT. The DNA for the CDR3 is TGTGCCAGCAGCAGAGGGGGTATAAACACCGGGGAGCTGTTTTTT. It translates to CASSRGGINTGELFF.

This clonotype was found a few times. V is TRBV7-2 and J is TRBJ2-7; the D is unclear. The CDR3 loop spans 14 amino acids. The V end lost 0 bases, the J end lost 3 bases, and 9 bases lay between the germline ends. Germline-derived CDR1 and CDR2 are SGHTA and FQGNSA. In nucleotides, the CDR3 is TGTGCCAGCAGCTTAGCGCTATCCCTCTACGAGCAGTACTTC. It codes for CASSLALSLYEQYF.

In this sample, this clonotype turned up many times. The chain has TRBV6-5 and TRBJ2-2, with TRBD2 identical over 9 bases. V shed 5 bases and J 3 bases; nucleotides not matched to a gene: 19. The CDR3 has 20 residues. Germline CDR1 reads MNHEY; CDR2 reads SVGAGI. CDR3 bases: TGTGCCAGCAGTCGGGAGGGGACTAGCTCTCTGCCTGGGGACACCGGGGAGCTGTTTTTT. Amino acids: CASSREGTSSLPGDTGELFF.

This clonotype has a count of ten or more. This chain links TRBV7-8 with TRBJ2-2; no clear D. Trimming pared 7 bases from V and 3 bases from J, leaving 3 bases between. CDR1 is SGHVS, CDR2 FQNEAQ, per germline. The CDR3 runs to 11 residues. The CDR3 protein is CASTYTGELFF. CDR3 coding DNA: TGTGCCAGCACCTACACCGGGGAGCTGTTTTTT.